This T cell receptor beta chain derives from a study of T cell repertoires in cytomegalovirus infection. Study outcomes and limitations: Of the TCR beta families, the public ones yielded a cumulative frequency that identified carriers of CMV plus the relevant HLA.

CDR1 and CDR2 from the germline V gene are SNHLY and FYNNEI. The CDR3 has 14 residues. Deletions cut 3 bases from V and 1 base from J, with 9 bases between. TCRdb redid the calling of the reads with MiXCR, one entry per CDR3 protein. The sample records roughly 990,000 distinct CDR3 sequences, less than 40% being singletons. Details on this clonotype: The antigen is unknown.

The chain recombines TRBV2 with TRBJ1-1; D unresolved. Sample: cultured CD8+ T cells from PBMCs, taken from culture after CMV antigen stimulation. This TCR derives from a human donor in good health (CMV status not recorded). Some clones in this sample may be carry-over from other donors' samples. CDR3 in amino acids: CASSDFLPNTEAFF. CDR3 nucleotide sequence: TGTGCCAGCAGTGACTTTTTACCGAACACTGAAGCTTTCTTT.